This T cell receptor beta chain was sequenced during a study of graft-versus-host responses after intestinal transplantation. The overall study: Those transplanted obtained multivisceral, liver-intestinal, or isolated intestinal grafts. Study findings and constraints: High graft-versus-host to host-versus-graft clonal ratios were seen in allografts of patients with graft-donor T cell macrochimerism. Peak GvH clone levels in circulation were associated with early post-transplant HvG declines. GvH clones surfaced in recipient marrow, some emerging earlier in ileum or blood.

Only in-frame clones appear in the TCRdb table, and some are missing; sequencing was by immunoSEQ multiplex PCR. Of some 140,000 clones in the sample, 92% were seen once. With regard to this clone: Its specificity is unknown.

This CDR3 comprises 16 residues. Germline-derived CDR1 and CDR2 are MNHEY and SVGAGI. Trimming took 1 base from V and 2 from J; bases not matched to a gene: 6. Sequencing used unstimulated CD4+ T cells sorted from spleen or lymph node cells, obtained before intestinal transplant. The receptor comes from a human donor who received an intestinal transplant. This chain uses TRBV6-5 with TRBJ2-7, with TRBD1 matching over 9 bases. The CDR3 DNA sequence: TGTGCCAGCAGTTACTTCGGGACAGGGATGGCCTACGAGCAGTACTTC. This gives the protein CASSYFGTGMAYEQYF.